This T cell receptor (beta chain) was captured in a study of T cells in women clearing cervical HPV infection. As for the study in general: With HLA typing for only a few women, HLA confounding remains possible.

Cervical HPV DNA detected by MY09/MY11 PCR, typed by dot-blot. Unmatched junction bases numbered 11, after V lost 5 bases and J lost 4 bases. This CDR3 spans 15 amino acids. Germline V CDR1 and CDR2: DFQATT, SNEGSKA (reference sequence). As for this clone: Its specificity is not known. The CDR3 end falls 3 residues outside the read, so it is completed with the germline J gene.

Genomic DNA, averaging approximately 1,200 ng per sample, yielded TCR beta CDR3 via immunoSEQ. The table came from immunoSEQ multiplex PCR; TCRdb's copy has only in-frame clones and leaves some out. The repertoire shows 20,000 or so clones; the top ten hold 5.4%. Study-level findings and limits: Repertoire richness, not evenness, was significantly elevated in CIN3+ cases versus controls.

The clonotype comes from a woman aged 18-69 years with a cervical HPV16 infection that either progressed to CIN3+ or cleared (not recorded which). The sample comprised blood buffy coat. The chain recombines TRBV20-1 with TRBJ2-5, with 9 bases aligning to TRBD1. The part of the CDR3 DNA that was read is TGCAGTGCTTCCCCGGGACAGGGACTTGGAGAGACC. It is translated as CSASPGQGLGET. The entire CDR3 protein reads CSASPGQGLGETQYF.